This is a list of T cell receptor beta chains from one sample in a study of cytomegalovirus exposure and HLA in healthy donors. Clones were sequenced by immunoSEQ multiplex PCR, and TCRdb holds only the in-frame ones, with some missing. The table lists some 150,000 clones, roughly 78% of them singletons. Sequencing was performed on PBMCs. The receptors here all came from a man aged 45-60 years in good health and CMV-seropositive. Both conserved end residues are part of each CDR3. The order of the fields is J gene, V gene, D gene, clone size, CDR3 protein, CDR3 DNA. D genes are given only for firm matches. Only some rows state a clone size, as once, few, many or a class for expanded clones.

J: TRBJ1-1; V: TRBV11-3; D: -; size: -; CDR3: CASSPGTTEAFF; DNA: TGTGCCAGCAGTCCAGGGACTACTGAAGCTTTCTTT
J: TRBJ1-1; V: TRBV6-5; D: TRBD1; size: -; CDR3: CASSYRTGNTEAFF; DNA: TGTGCCAGCAGTTACCGGACAGGGAACACTGAAGCTTTCTTT
J: TRBJ1-1; V: TRBV11-2; D: TRBD1; size: -; CDR3: CASSDVRTGEMRAFF; DNA: TGTGCCAGCAGCGACGTACGGACAGGGGAAATGAGAGCTTTCTTT
J: TRBJ1-5; V: TRBV5-1; D: TRBD1; size: -; CDR3: CASRPGTANQPQHF; DNA: TGCGCCAGCAGACCCGGGACAGCTAATCAGCCCCAGCATTTT
J: TRBJ2-7; V: TRBV4-2; D: -; size: -; CDR3: CASSPTARGPYEQYF; DNA: TGTGCCAGCAGCCCGACGGCAAGGGGCCCCTACGAGCAGTACTTC
J: TRBJ2-6; V: TRBV27; D: -; size: -; CDR3: CASSLRFIAANSGANVLTF; DNA: TGTGCCAGCAGTTTACGTTTTATTGCAGCGAACTCTGGGGCCAACGTCCTGACTTTC
J: TRBJ1-4; V: TRBV6-1; D: -; size: few; CDR3: CASSRQATNEKLFF; DNA: TGTGCCAGCAGTAGACAGGCTACTAATGAAAAACTGTTTTTT
J: TRBJ1-5; V: TRBV5-4; D: -; size: -; CDR3: CASSSGVRQPQHF; DNA: TGTGCCAGCAGCTCAGGGGTTCGACAGCCCCAGCATTTT
J: TRBJ1-1; V: TRBV18; D: TRBD1; size: few; CDR3: CASSPPNRGGTEAFF; DNA: TGTGCCAGCTCACCACCCAACAGGGGCGGCACTGAAGCTTTCTTT
J: TRBJ2-7; V: TRBV29-1; D: TRBD2; size: -; CDR3: CSAVTSGRAYEQYF; DNA: TGCAGCGCTGTGACTAGCGGGAGGGCGTACGAGCAGTACTTC
J: TRBJ2-7; V: TRBV27; D: TRBD1; size: -; CDR3: CASSSRDRNYEQYF; DNA: TGTGCCAGCAGTTCAAGGGACAGGAACTACGAGCAGTACTTC
J: TRBJ2-7; V: TRBV10-3; D: -; size: -; CDR3: CAIGEHGQSYEQYF; DNA: TGTGCCATCGGTGAGCACGGACAATCCTACGAGCAGTACTTC
J: TRBJ2-2; V: TRBV2; D: TRBD1; size: -; CDR3: CASRTGANTGELFF; DNA: TGTGCCAGCAGGACAGGGGCGAACACCGGGGAGCTGTTTTTT
J: TRBJ2-2; V: TRBV21-1; D: -; size: -; CDR3: CASTRKCDCTGELFF; DNA: TGTGCCAGCACCCGAAAATGCGACTGCACCGGGGAGCTGTTTTTT
J: TRBJ2-7; V: TRBV4-2; D: TRBD1; size: few; CDR3: CASSQSILGQGAFEQYF; DNA: TGTGCCAGCAGCCAGTCGATACTGGGACAGGGGGCTTTCGAGCAGTACTTC
J: TRBJ2-7; V: TRBV5-8; D: -; size: -; CDR3: CASSLELSSYEQYF; DNA: TGTGCCAGCAGCTTGGAACTGAGCTCCTACGAGCAGTACTTC
J: TRBJ2-1; V: TRBV7-9; D: -; size: -; CDR3: CASSLPTSNEQFF; DNA: TGTGCCAGCAGCTTACCGACTAGCAATGAGCAGTTCTTC
J: TRBJ2-3; V: TRBV19; D: -; size: once; CDR3: CASSIDWAGESDTQYF; DNA: TGTGCCAGTAGTATAGATTGGGCAGGGGAGTCTGATACGCAGTATTTT
J: TRBJ2-5; V: TRBV2; D: -; size: -; CDR3: CASTGIGETQYF; DNA: TGTGCCAGCACCGGGATTGGAGAGACCCAGTACTTC
J: TRBJ1-5; V: TRBV7-8; D: -; size: -; CDR3: CASSPLGSASNQPQHF; DNA: TGTGCCAGCAGCCCCCTGGGTAGCGCGAGCAATCAGCCCCAGCATTTT
J: TRBJ2-1; V: TRBV11-3; D: -; size: -; CDR3: CASYDGGRRDNEQFF; DNA: TGTGCCAGCTACGACGGAGGCCGGAGAGACAATGAGCAGTTCTTC
J: TRBJ1-3; V: TRBV28; D: TRBD1; size: -; CDR3: CASSDRTGGSGNTIYF; DNA: TGTGCCAGCAGCGATCGGACAGGGGGGTCAGGAAACACCATATATTTT
J: TRBJ1-1; V: TRBV11-2; D: -; size: -; CDR3: CASNLKTGRGTEAFF; DNA: TGTGCCAGCAACCTAAAGACAGGTCGGGGCACTGAAGCTTTCTTT
J: TRBJ1-5; V: TRBV5-5; D: -; size: once; CDR3: CASSLVFSHHQPQHF; DNA: TGTGCCAGCAGCTTGGTGTTCAGTCACCATCAGCCCCAGCATTTT
J: TRBJ2-5; V: TRBV27; D: TRBD1; size: -; CDR3: CASSLLLTGGSETQYF; DNA: TGTGCCAGCAGTTTATTGCTGACAGGGGGCTCAGAGACCCAGTACTTC
J: TRBJ2-3; V: TRBV27; D: TRBD2; size: few; CDR3: CASRAKRERSTDTQYF; DNA: TGTGCCAGCAGGGCGAAGCGGGAGCGTAGCACAGATACGCAGTATTTT
J: TRBJ1-2; V: TRBV5-1; D: TRBD1; size: -; CDR3: CASSLGQGAANYGYTF; DNA: TGCGCCAGCAGCCTGGGACAGGGGGCGGCTAACTATGGCTACACCTTC
J: TRBJ2-5; V: TRBV7-2; D: TRBD2; size: -; CDR3: CASSQRGRKFETQYF; DNA: TGTGCCAGCAGCCAGCGGGGGAGGAAGTTTGAGACCCAGTACTTC
J: TRBJ2-7; V: TRBV27; D: TRBD2; size: once; CDR3: CASSRTSGSIAYEQYF; DNA: TGTGCCAGCAGCCGGACTAGCGGGAGCATCGCCTACGAGCAGTACTTC
J: TRBJ2-7; V: TRBV5-4; D: TRBD2; size: -; CDR3: CASNLGGGYEQYF; DNA: TGTGCCAGCAACTTGGGGGGGGGCTACGAGCAGTACTTC
J: TRBJ2-6; V: TRBV29-1; D: TRBD2; size: -; CDR3: CSVVGGSGANVLTF; DNA: TGCAGCGTTGTGGGAGGGTCTGGGGCCAACGTCCTGACTTTC
J: TRBJ2-7; V: TRBV6-4; D: TRBD2; size: -; CDR3: CASSDSKGLAGGLNPYEQYF; DNA: TGTGCCAGCAGTGACTCGAAGGGACTAGCGGGAGGGCTTAACCCCTACGAGCAGTACTTC
J: TRBJ1-3; V: TRBV28; D: -; size: -; CDR3: CASRYGSGNTIYF; DNA: TGTGCCAGCAGGTACGGCTCTGGAAACACCATATATTTT
J: TRBJ2-7; V: TRBV2; D: -; size: -; CDR3: CASSDQGLGYEQYF; DNA: TGTGCCAGCAGTGACCAGGGACTGGGCTACGAGCAGTACTTC
J: TRBJ2-7; V: TRBV28; D: TRBD1; size: -; CDR3: CASSLGDRGPTYEQYF; DNA: TGTGCCAGCAGTTTAGGGGACAGGGGGCCCACCTACGAGCAGTACTTC
J: TRBJ1-5; V: TRBV27; D: -; size: -; CDR3: CASGKTEYSNQPQHF; DNA: TGTGCCAGTGGTAAGACAGAGTATAGCAATCAGCCCCAGCATTTT
J: TRBJ1-5; V: TRBV27; D: TRBD1; size: -; CDR3: CASSLSTGVSNQPQHF; DNA: TGTGCCAGCAGTTTATCTACAGGGGTTAGCAATCAGCCCCAGCATTTT
J: TRBJ2-3; V: TRBV11-2; D: -; size: -; CDR3: CASSPRTGLTDTQYF; DNA: TGTGCCAGCAGCCCTAGGACCGGACTCACAGATACGCAGTATTTT
J: TRBJ1-2; V: TRBV11-2; D: -; size: -; CDR3: CASTLYGLDGYTF; DNA: TGTGCCAGCACCCTATATGGTTTGGATGGCTACACCTTC
J: TRBJ2-7; V: TRBV7-2; D: TRBD2; size: -; CDR3: CASSLRAGTSGYEQYF; DNA: TGTGCCAGCAGCTTAAGGGCCGGGACTAGCGGTTACGAGCAGTACTTC